The 9 T cell receptor beta chains below all came from one sample that was sequenced in a study of identical twins. MiXCR, applied by TCRdb to the 5' RACE reads, yields one record per CDR3 protein. The sample carries roughly 250,000 distinct CDR3 sequences, roughly 13% recorded once. The sequencing sample was made of memory (CD45RO+) T cells sorted from blood. The receptors were gathered from a woman in her late teens or twenties in good health.

This clonotype was recorded a few times. This chain connects TRBV9 to TRBJ2-7, with a tentative D call TRBD2 (5 bases). This CDR3 spans 14 amino acids. From germline, CDR1 is SGDLS and CDR2 YYNGEE. V was trimmed by 3 bases and J by 5 bases, leaving 15 bases between them. This chain's CDR3 is CASSARGTRNEQYF. The CDR3 DNA reads as TGTGCCAGCAGCGCACGAGGCACTAGAAACGAGCAGTACTTC. The variable domain in full, with the rest retrieved from reference TRBV9 and TRBJ2-7, is DSGVTQTPKHLITATGQRVTLRCSPRSGDLSVYWYQQSLDQGLQFLIQYYNGEERAKGNILERFSAQQFPDLHSELNLSSLELGDSALYFCASSARGTRNEQYFGPGTRLTVT.

DNA for the CDR3: TGTGCCAGCAGTCTCTGGGACAGTTCTCCAGATACGCAGTATTTT. It codes for CASSLWDSSPDTQYF. This rearrangement joins TRBV27 to TRBJ2-3; 7 nucleotides match TRBD1. This CDR3 comprises 15 residues. Germline lookup yields CDR1 MNHEY and CDR2 SMNVEV (reference sequence). The V segment lost 5 bases and the J segment 4 bases; nucleotides outside the gene matches: 9.

This chain joins TRBV10-3 and TRBJ1-2; weak D call: TRBD1 (5 bases). Trimming left V 6 bases short and J 4 bases short, with 12 bases between. The germline gives CDR1 ENHRY, CDR2 SYGVKD. The CDR3 extends over 13 amino acids. The CDR3 is CAISPGRLYGYTF. The CDR3 DNA sequence: TGTGCCATCAGCCCGGGGCGCCTCTATGGCTACACCTTC.

The chain combines TRBV7-8 with TRBJ1-1; D possibly corresponds to TRBD1 (5 bases). Between the trimmed V and J ends, which lost 0 bases and 6 bases, there was a span of 11 bases. This CDR3 comprises 14 residues. Germline CDR1 and CDR2: SGHVS and FQNEAQ. The CDR3: CASSLAGTGPEAFF. The CDR3 DNA follows: TGTGCCAGCAGCTTAGCCGGGACTGGCCCTGAAGCTTTCTTT.

The table lists this clonotype with a few counts. The rearrangement links TRBV12-3 or TRBV12-4 to TRBJ2-2; D remains unclear. Trimming left V 6 bases short and J 6 bases short, with 14 bases between. The length of the CDR3 is 14 residues. The CDR3 reads CASRPGLSSGELFF. CDR3 nucleotide sequence: TGTGCCAGCAGACCGGGTCTTAGCTCCGGGGAGCTGTTTTTT.

This clonotype was seen at least ten times. CDR3 region: CAWSGRAGSPLHF. The CDR3, as DNA: TGTGCCTGGAGTGGACGGGCCGGTTCACCCCTCCACTTT. The V gene is TRBV30, the J gene TRBJ1-6; no clear D gene. V lost 1 base and J lost 9, with 10 bases in between. Germline-derived CDR1 and CDR2 are GTSNPN and SVGIG (reference sequence). The CDR3 totals 13 residues.

This clonotype was found a few times. The gene calls are TRBV5-6 and TRBJ2-1; TRBD1 agrees at 11 bases. This CDR3 comprises 16 residues. Unmatched junction bases numbered 13, after V lost 5 bases and J lost 9 bases. Germline V gene sequence: CDR1 SGHDT, CDR2 YYEEEE. CDR3 sequence (DNA): TGTGCCAGCAGTTCCTCTCCGGGACAGGGGGGCGCTGAGCAGTTCTTC. Translation: CASSSSPGQGGAEQFF.

This clonotype was seen more than once but under ten times. The genes are TRBV5-1 and TRBJ1-1; 7 bases align to TRBD1. The germline V gene encodes CDR1 SGHRS and CDR2 YFSETQ. The CDR3 is made up of 15 amino acids. The junction had 10 bases not matched to a gene; V was cut back by 1 base and J by 7 bases. The CDR3 protein is CASSLSPTGLIEAFF. As DNA, the CDR3 is TGCGCCAGCAGCTTGTCACCGACAGGGTTGATTGAAGCTTTCTTT.

The chain is built from TRBV11-3 and TRBJ2-5, with D perhaps TRBD1 (6 bases). Trimming pared 5 bases from V and 4 bases from J, leaving 14 bases between. CDR3 length equals 14 residues. Germline CDR1 SGHNT, CDR2 YENEEA. DNA of the CDR3: TGTGCCAGCAGCCAGGCCGGACAGCGAGAGACCCAGTACTTC. This gives the protein CASSQAGQRETQYF.